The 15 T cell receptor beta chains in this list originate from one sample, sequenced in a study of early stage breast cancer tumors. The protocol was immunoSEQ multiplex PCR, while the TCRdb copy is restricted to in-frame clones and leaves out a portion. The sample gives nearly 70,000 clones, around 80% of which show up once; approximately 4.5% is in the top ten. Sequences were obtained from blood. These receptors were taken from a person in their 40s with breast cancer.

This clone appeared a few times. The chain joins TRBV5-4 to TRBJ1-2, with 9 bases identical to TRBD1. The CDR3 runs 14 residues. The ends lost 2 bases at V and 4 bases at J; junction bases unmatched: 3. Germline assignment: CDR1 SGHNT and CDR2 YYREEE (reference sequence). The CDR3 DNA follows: TGTGCCAGCAGCTTTCTACAGGGGGCCTATGGCTACACCTTC. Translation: CASSFLQGAYGYTF.

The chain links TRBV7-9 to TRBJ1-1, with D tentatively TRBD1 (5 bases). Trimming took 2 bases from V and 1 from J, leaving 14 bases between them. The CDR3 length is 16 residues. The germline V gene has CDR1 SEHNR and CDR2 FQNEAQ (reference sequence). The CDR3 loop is CASSLMGVRGNTEAFF. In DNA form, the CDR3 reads TGTGCCAGCAGCTTAATGGGGGTAAGAGGGAACACTGAAGCTTTCTTT.

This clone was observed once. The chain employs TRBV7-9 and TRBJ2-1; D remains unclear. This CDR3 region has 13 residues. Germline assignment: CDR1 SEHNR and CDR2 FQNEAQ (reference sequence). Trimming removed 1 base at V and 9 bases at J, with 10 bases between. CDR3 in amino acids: CASSLDLGLEQFF. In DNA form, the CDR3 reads TGTGCCAGCAGCTTAGACCTAGGTCTTGAGCAGTTCTTC.

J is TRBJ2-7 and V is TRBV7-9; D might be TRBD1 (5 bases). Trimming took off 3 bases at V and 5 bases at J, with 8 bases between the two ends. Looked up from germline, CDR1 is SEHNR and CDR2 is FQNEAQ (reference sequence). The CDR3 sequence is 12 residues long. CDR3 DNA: TGTGCCAGCAGCTTGCAAGGGGACGAGCAGTACTTC. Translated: CASSLQGDEQYF.

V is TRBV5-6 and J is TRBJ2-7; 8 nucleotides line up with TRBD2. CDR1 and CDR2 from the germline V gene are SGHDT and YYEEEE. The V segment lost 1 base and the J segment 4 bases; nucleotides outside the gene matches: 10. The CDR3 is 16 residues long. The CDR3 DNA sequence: TGTGCCAGCAGCTTGTCGGGGAGCGGGAGTCGGTACGAGCAGTACTTC. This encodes CASSLSGSGSRYEQYF.

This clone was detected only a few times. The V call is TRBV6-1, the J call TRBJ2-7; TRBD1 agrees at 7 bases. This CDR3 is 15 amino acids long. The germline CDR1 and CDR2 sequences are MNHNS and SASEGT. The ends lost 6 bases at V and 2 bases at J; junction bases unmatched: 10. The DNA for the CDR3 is TGTGCCAGCAGGGCCTACGGGACAGTTACCTACGAGCAGTACTTC. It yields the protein CASRAYGTVTYEQYF.

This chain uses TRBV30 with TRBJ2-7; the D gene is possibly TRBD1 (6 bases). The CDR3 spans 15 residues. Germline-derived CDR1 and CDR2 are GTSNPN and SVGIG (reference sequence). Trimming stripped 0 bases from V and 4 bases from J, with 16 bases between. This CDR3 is CAWSVRTGKKYEQYF. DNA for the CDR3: TGTGCCTGGAGTGTACGTACAGGGAAAAAGTACGAGCAGTACTTC.

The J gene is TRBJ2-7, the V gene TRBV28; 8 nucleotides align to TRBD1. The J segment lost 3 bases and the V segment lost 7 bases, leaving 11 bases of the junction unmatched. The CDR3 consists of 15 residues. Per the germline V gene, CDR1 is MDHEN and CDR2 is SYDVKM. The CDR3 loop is CASIPLGQEFYEQYF. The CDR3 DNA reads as TGTGCCAGCATCCCCTTGGGACAGGAGTTCTACGAGCAGTACTTC.

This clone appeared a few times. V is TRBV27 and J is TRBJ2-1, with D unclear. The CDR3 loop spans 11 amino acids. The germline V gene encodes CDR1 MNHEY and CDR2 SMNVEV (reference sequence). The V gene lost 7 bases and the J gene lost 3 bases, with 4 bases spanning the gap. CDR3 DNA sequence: TGTGCCAGCAATAGCTACAATGAGCAGTTCTTC. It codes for CASNSYNEQFF.

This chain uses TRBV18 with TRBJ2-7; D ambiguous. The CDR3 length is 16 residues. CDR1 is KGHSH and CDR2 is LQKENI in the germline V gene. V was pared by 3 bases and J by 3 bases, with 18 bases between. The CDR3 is CASSPYPPGASYEQYF. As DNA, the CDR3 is TGTGCCAGCTCACCGTATCCCCCCGGCGCTAGCTACGAGCAGTACTTC.

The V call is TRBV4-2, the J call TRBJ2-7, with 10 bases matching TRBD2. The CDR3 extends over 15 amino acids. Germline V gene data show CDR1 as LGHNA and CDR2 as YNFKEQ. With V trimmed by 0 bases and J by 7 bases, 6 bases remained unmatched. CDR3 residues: CASSQETSGLDEQYF. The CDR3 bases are TGTGCCAGCAGCCAAGAGACTAGCGGGTTAGATGAGCAGTACTTC.

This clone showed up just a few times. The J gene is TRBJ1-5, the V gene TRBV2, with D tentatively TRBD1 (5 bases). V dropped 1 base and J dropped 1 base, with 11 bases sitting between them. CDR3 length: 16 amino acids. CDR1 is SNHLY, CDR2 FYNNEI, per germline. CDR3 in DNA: TGTGCCAGCAGTGAAGAGGTGCAGGGCAGCAATCAGCCCCAGCATTTT. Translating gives CASSEEVQGSNQPQHF.

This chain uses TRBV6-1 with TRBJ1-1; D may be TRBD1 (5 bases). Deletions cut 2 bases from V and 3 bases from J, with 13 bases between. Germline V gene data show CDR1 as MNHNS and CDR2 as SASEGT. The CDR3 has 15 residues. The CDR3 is CASSEMAGTDTEAFF. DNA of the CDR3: TGTGCCAGCAGTGAAATGGCAGGGACGGACACTGAAGCTTTCTTT.

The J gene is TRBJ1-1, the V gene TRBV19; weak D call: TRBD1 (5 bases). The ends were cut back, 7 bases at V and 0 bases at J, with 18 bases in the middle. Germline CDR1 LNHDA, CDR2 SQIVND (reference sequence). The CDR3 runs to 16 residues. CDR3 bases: TGTGCCAGTACCACTTCGCAGGGCGCCGTGAACACTGAAGCTTTCTTT. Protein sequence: CASTTSQGAVNTEAFF.

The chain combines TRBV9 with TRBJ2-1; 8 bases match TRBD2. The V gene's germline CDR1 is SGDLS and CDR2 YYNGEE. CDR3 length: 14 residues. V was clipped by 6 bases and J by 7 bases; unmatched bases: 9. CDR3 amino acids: CASTPVGTSNEQFF. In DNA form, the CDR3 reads TGTGCCAGCACCCCCGTAGGGACTAGTAATGAGCAGTTCTTC.